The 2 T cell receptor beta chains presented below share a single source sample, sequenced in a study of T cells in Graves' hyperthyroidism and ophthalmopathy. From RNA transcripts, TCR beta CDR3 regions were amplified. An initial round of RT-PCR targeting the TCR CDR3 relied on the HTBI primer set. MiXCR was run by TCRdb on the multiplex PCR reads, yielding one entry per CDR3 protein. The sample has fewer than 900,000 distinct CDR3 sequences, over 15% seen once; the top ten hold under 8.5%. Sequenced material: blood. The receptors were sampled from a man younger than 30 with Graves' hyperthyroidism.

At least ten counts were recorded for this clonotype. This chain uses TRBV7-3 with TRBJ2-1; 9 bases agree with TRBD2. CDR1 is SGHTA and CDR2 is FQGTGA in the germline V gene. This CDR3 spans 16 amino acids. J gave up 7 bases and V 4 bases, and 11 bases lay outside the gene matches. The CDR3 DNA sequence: TGTGCCAGCAGCTACACATTTAGCGGGAGCAGGAATGAGCAGTTCTTC. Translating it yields CASSYTFSGSRNEQFF.

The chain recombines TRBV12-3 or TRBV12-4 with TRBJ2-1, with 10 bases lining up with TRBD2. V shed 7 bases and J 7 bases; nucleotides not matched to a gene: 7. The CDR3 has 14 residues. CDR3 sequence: CASNKRGGWNEQFF. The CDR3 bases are TGTGCCAGCAACAAGCGGGGGGGGTGGAATGAGCAGTTCTTC.